One sample yielded the 21 T cell receptor beta chains listed below, sequenced in a study of blood T cell repertoires in COVID-19. The data were produced by immunoSEQ multiplex PCR, yet TCRdb's version contains in-frame clones alone and is incomplete. Of over 110,000 clones in the sample, around three quarters were seen once. Sequenced material: peripheral blood. These receptors were collected from a man at least 80 years old with acute or convalescent COVID-19.

The chain joins TRBV6-5 to TRBJ1-1, with D possibly matching TRBD1 (5 bases). V gave up 4 bases and J gave up 4 bases, with 16 bases separating them. The CDR3 runs 15 residues. CDR1 is MNHEY and CDR2 is SVGAGI in the germline V gene. The CDR3 here is CASSFAWGGGTEAFF. CDR3 sequence (DNA): TGTGCCAGCAGTTTCGCCTGGGGGGGAGGCACTGAAGCTTTCTTT.

The chain is built from TRBV9 and TRBJ2-3, with 10 bases aligning to TRBD2. Trimming cost V 3 bases and J 2 bases; bases outside gene matches: 12. The CDR3 runs to 18 residues. Per the germline V gene, CDR1 is SGDLS and CDR2 is YYNGEE. The CDR3 here is CASSAPRSGGAPTDTQYF. Written as DNA, the CDR3 is TGTGCCAGCAGCGCCCCCAGGAGCGGGGGGGCCCCCACAGATACGCAGTATTTT.

The DNA of the CDR3 is TGTGCCAGCAGTTCAGCCTCAGGGTATGGCTACACCTTC. It yields the protein CASSSASGYGYTF. This sequence joins TRBV12-3 or TRBV12-4 and TRBJ1-2, with a weak D call TRBD1 (5 bases). Trimming pared 4 bases from V and 5 bases from J, leaving 11 bases between. The CDR3 covers 13 residues.

The rearrangement uses TRBV28 and TRBJ1-5; D not resolved. From germline, CDR1 is MDHEN and CDR2 SYDVKM. The CDR3 length is 12 residues. The germline V and J ends were trimmed by 9 bases and 2 bases, with 8 bases remaining between them. This CDR3 reads CASFQGNQPQHF. CDR3 DNA sequence: TGTGCCAGTTTCCAGGGCAATCAGCCCCAGCATTTT.

V usage is TRBV3-1 (or the pseudogene TRBV3-2) and J usage is TRBJ1-1; no firm D call. Looked up from germline, CDR1 is LGHDT and CDR2 is YNNKEL (reference sequence). The CDR3 sequence is 19 residues long. V was cut by 1 base and J by 1 base, with 22 bases left in between. The CDR3 coding sequence is TGTGCCAGCAGCCAAGGTGAGCCAGGCTCCAGAGAACGGAACACTGAAGCTTTCTTT. Translation: CASSQGEPGSRERNTEAFF.

Many counts were recorded for this clone. V gene TRBV9 combines with J gene TRBJ2-1; 11 positions match TRBD1. The CDR3 spans 15 residues. V lost 2 bases to trimming and J lost 6 bases; unmatched junction nucleotides: 4. The germline V gene encodes CDR1 SGDLS and CDR2 YYNGEE. The CDR3 region has the DNA TGTGCCAGCAGCGTTGGGACAGGGGGAGGCAATGAGCAGTTCTTC. Its protein is CASSVGTGGGNEQFF.

The chain carries TRBV29-1 and TRBJ1-2; the D gene is possibly TRBD1 (5 bases). The CDR3 has 13 amino acids. V was trimmed by 6 bases and J by 1 base, leaving 12 bases between them. Germline V CDR1 and CDR2: SQVTM, ANQGSEA. The CDR3 sequence is CSVAGPNNYGYTF. DNA of the CDR3: TGCAGCGTCGCAGGGCCCAATAACTATGGCTACACCTTC.

V usage is TRBV19 and J usage is TRBJ2-6, with TRBD1 matching over 7 bases. This CDR3 has 15 residues. Germline trimming cut 10 bases from V and 1 base from J; bases unmatched to any gene: 7. Germline V CDR1 and CDR2: LNHDA, SQIVND (reference sequence). The CDR3 coding sequence is TGTGCCACCAAAATGACAGGGTCTGGGGCCAACGTCCTGACTTTC. The encoded protein is CATKMTGSGANVLTF.

This chain uses TRBV5-1 with TRBJ2-6; TRBD1 matches at 7 bases. Germline V gene sequence: CDR1 SGHRS, CDR2 YFSETQ. The CDR3 spans 15 residues. The V and J ends lost 4 bases and 2 bases, in that order; junction bases with no gene match: 3. As DNA, the CDR3 is TGCGCCAGCAGCCCTACAGGGGCTGGGGCCAACGTCCTGACTTTC. Translated: CASSPTGAGANVLTF.

The chain combines TRBV7-9 with TRBJ1-5; 8 nucleotides line up with TRBD1. This CDR3 has 15 residues. Germline CDR1 and CDR2: SEHNR and FQNEAQ (reference sequence). Germline trimming cut 5 bases from V and 4 bases from J; bases unmatched to any gene: 7. The CDR3 spells CASSPTGGTNQPQHF. CDR3 bases: TGTGCCAGCAGCCCCACAGGGGGAACAAATCAGCCCCAGCATTTT.

The rearrangement uses TRBV3-1 (or the pseudogene TRBV3-2) and TRBJ1-2; D gene ambiguous. The V gene's germline CDR1 is LGHDT and CDR2 YNNKEL (reference sequence). V lost 5 bases to trimming and J lost 8 bases, with 9 bases between them. The CDR3 loop spans 11 amino acids. CDR3 in DNA: TGTGCCAGCAGCTCGGGGTACGGCTACACCTTC. As protein: CASSSGYGYTF.

A few counts support this clone. The V gene is TRBV4-3, the J gene TRBJ1-2; 8 bases match TRBD1. CDR1 and CDR2 (germline): LGHNA, YSLEER. The CDR3 covers 12 residues. V lost 4 bases, J lost 8 bases, and 3 bases stayed unmatched. The CDR3 region is CASSRQGHGYTF. The CDR3 DNA reads as TGCGCCAGCAGCCGACAGGGGCACGGCTACACCTTC.

The chain joins TRBV6-6 to TRBJ1-2; D might be TRBD1 (6 bases). Per the germline V gene, CDR1 is MNHNY and CDR2 is SVGAGI (reference sequence). V was clipped by 5 bases and J by 4 bases, with 14 bases between them. This CDR3 region has 14 residues. The CDR3 here is CASSPQTGSYGYTF. CDR3 bases: TGTGCCAGCAGTCCACAGACAGGATCCTATGGCTACACCTTC.

The chain has TRBV29-1 and TRBJ2-5; possible D gene TRBD1, 5 bases. V was cut by 2 bases and J by 5 bases, with 15 bases left in between. Germline assignment: CDR1 SQVTM and CDR2 ANQGSEA. The CDR3 totals 14 residues. The CDR3 loop is CSVERRGYGETQYF. The CDR3 DNA reads TGCAGCGTTGAAAGAAGGGGCTACGGGGAGACCCAGTACTTC.

This clone has just one count. V gene TRBV7-3 combines with J gene TRBJ2-2; D might be TRBD2 (5 bases). Germline CDR1 reads SGHTA; CDR2 reads FQGTGA. The CDR3 length is 14 residues. Between the trimmed V and J ends, which lost 5 bases and 1 base, there was a span of 8 bases. The CDR3 is CASSPRGNTGELFF. The DNA of the CDR3 is TGTGCCAGCAGCCCCCGGGGGAACACCGGGGAGCTGTTTTTT. The full variable domain, completed using reference TRBV7-3 and TRBJ2-2, is GAGVSQTPSNKVTEKGKYVELRCDPISGHTALYWYRQSLGQGPEFLIYFQGTGAADDSGLPNDRFFAVRPEGSVSTLKIQRTERGDSAVYLCASSPRGNTGELFFGEGSRLTVL.

J is TRBJ2-3 and V is TRBV7-2, with TRBD2 identical over 9 bases. Germline-derived CDR1 and CDR2 are SGHTA and FQGNSA. The CDR3 extends over 16 amino acids. V was clipped by 5 bases and J by 0 bases; unmatched bases: 6. This chain's CDR3 is CASSLIAGASTDTQYF. CDR3 DNA sequence: TGTGCCAGCAGCCTCATAGCGGGGGCGAGCACAGATACGCAGTATTTT. The entire variable domain, with the rest obtained from reference TRBV7-2 and TRBJ2-3, is as follows: GAGVSQSPSNKVTEKGKDVELRCDPISGHTALYWYRQSLGQGLEFLIYFQGNSAPDKSGLPSDRFSAERTGGSVSTLTIQRTQQEDSAVYLCASSLIAGASTDTQYFGPGTRLTVL.

The CDR3 bases are TGTGCCAGCAGTTCCCGACTAGCGGGGGGGTACAATGAGCAGTTCTTC. Its translation: CASSSRLAGGYNEQFF. The rearrangement joins TRBV6-2 or TRBV6-3 to TRBJ2-1, with 14 bases fitting TRBD2. J gave up 4 bases and V 4 bases, and 3 bases lay outside the gene matches. Germline CDR1 reads MNHEY; CDR2 reads SVGEGT. The CDR3 sequence is 16 residues long.

The rearrangement links TRBV12-3 or TRBV12-4 to TRBJ1-1; no clear D gene. The V gene lost 3 bases and the J gene lost 1 base, with 6 bases spanning the gap. The CDR3 is made up of 13 amino acids. The CDR3 spells CASSFTPNTEAFF. The CDR3 region has the DNA TGTGCCAGCAGTTTTACACCGAACACTGAAGCTTTCTTT.

This clone appeared a few times. This chain joins TRBV27 and TRBJ1-6, with D possibly TRBD1 on 5 matching bases. Deletions cut 6 bases from V and 3 bases from J, with 9 bases between. The CDR3 spans 14 residues. Germline assignment: CDR1 MNHEY and CDR2 SMNVEV (reference sequence). CDR3 coding DNA: TGTGCCAGCAGCCCTCAGGGCTATAATTCACCCCTCCACTTT. Translating it yields CASSPQGYNSPLHF.

This clone was counted between two and nine times. The chain recombines TRBV7-9 with TRBJ2-3; 9 nucleotides agree with TRBD1. From germline, CDR1 is SEHNR and CDR2 FQNEAQ (reference sequence). The V gene end was trimmed by 4 bases and the J gene end by 8 bases; junction bases not matched to a gene: 4. The CDR3 contains 13 residues. CDR3 sequence reads: CASSSGTGSTQYF. CDR3 DNA sequence: TGTGCCAGCAGCTCCGGGACAGGGAGTACGCAGTATTTT. The variable domain in full, with the rest retrieved from reference TRBV7-9 and TRBJ2-3, is DTGVSQNPRHKITKRGQNVTFRCDPISEHNRLYWYRQTLGQGPEFLTYFQNEAQLEKSRLLSDRFSAERPKGSFSTLEIQRTEQGDSAMYLCASSSGTGSTQYFGPGTRLTVL.

This clone was counted a few times. The J gene is TRBJ2-2, the V gene TRBV7-2, with TRBD1 identical over 7 bases. Per germline, CDR1 SGHTA and CDR2 FQGNSA. The CDR3 contains 14 residues. The V and J ends lost 3 bases and 4 bases, in that order; junction bases with no gene match: 2. The CDR3 region is CASSFTGVTGELFF. DNA for the CDR3: TGTGCCAGCAGCTTCACAGGGGTCACCGGGGAGCTGTTTTTT.